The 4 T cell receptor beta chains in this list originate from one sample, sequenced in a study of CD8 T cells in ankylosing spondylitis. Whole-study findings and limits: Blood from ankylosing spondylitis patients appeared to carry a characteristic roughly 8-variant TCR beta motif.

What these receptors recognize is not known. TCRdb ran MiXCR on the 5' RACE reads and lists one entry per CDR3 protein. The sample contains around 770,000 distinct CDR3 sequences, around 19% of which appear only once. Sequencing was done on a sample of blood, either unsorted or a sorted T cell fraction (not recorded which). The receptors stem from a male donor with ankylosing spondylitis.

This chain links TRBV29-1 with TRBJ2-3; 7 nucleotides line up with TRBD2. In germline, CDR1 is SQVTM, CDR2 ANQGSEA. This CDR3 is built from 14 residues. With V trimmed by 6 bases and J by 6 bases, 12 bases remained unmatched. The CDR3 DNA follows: TGCAGCGTGGGGCGGGGGACTTCGGGGGATACGCAGTATTTT. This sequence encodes CSVGRGTSGDTQYF.

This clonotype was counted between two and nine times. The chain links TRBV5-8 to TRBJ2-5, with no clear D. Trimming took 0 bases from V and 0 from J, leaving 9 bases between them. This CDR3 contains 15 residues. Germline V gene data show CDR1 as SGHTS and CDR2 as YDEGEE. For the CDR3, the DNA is TGTGCCAGCAGCTTGGGTAGGAAGAACCAAGAGACCCAGTACTTC. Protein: CASSLGRKNQETQYF.

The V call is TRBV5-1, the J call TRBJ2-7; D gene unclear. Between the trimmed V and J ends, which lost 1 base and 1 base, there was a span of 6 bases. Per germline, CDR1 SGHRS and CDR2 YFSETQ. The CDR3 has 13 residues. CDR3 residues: CASSLTTSYEQYF. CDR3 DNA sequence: TGCGCCAGCAGCTTGACAACTTCCTACGAGCAGTACTTC.

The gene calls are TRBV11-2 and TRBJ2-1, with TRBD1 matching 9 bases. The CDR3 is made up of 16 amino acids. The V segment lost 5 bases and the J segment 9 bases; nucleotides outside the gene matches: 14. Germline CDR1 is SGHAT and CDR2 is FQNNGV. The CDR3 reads CASSPRGRDRVGEQFF. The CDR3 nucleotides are TGTGCCAGCAGCCCCCGGGGGCGGGACAGGGTTGGTGAGCAGTTCTTC.